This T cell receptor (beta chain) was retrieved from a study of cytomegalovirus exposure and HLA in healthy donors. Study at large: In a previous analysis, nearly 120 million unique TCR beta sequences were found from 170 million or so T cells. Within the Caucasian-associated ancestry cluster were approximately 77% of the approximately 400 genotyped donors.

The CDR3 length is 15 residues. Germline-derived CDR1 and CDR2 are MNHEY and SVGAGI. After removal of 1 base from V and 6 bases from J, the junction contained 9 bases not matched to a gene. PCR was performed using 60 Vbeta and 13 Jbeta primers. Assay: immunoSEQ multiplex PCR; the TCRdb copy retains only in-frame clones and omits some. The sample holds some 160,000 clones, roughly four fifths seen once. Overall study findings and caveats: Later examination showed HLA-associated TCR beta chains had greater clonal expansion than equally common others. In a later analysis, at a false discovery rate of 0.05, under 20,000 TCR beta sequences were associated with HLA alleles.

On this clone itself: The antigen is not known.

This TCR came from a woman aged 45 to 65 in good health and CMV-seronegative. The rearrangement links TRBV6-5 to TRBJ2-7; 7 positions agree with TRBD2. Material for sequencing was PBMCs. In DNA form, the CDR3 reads TGTGCCAGCAGTTACTGGTCCTTCTCGGGAGGCGAGCAGTACTTC. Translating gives CASSYWSFSGGEQYF.